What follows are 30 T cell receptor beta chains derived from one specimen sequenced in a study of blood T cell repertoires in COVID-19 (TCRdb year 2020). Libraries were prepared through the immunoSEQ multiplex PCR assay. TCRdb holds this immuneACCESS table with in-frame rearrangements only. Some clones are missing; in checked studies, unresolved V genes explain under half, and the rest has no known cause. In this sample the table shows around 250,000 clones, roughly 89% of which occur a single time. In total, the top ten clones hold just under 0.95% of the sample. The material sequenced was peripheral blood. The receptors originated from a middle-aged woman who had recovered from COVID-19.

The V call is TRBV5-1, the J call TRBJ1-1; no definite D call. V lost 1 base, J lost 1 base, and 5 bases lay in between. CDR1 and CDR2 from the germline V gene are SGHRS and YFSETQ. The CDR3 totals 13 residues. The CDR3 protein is CASSLWQNTEAFF. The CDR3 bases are TGCGCCAGCAGCTTGTGGCAGAACACTGAAGCTTTCTTT.

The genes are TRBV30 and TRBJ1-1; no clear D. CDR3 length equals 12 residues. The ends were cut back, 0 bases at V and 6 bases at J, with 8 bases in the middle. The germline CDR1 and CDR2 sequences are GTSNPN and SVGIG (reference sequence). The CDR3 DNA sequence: TGTGCCTGGAGTGTAATCGGAGCTGAAGCTTTCTTT. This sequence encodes CAWSVIGAEAFF.

CDR3 sequence (DNA): TGTGCCAGCAGTCCGGACAGTACCTACGAGCAGTACTTC. Amino acid sequence: CASSPDSTYEQYF. The rearrangement uses TRBV6-6 and TRBJ2-7; D might be TRBD1 (6 bases). Trimming left V 5 bases short and J 2 bases short, with 10 bases between. This CDR3 is built from 13 residues. CDR1 is MNHNY and CDR2 is SVGAGI in the germline V gene (reference sequence).

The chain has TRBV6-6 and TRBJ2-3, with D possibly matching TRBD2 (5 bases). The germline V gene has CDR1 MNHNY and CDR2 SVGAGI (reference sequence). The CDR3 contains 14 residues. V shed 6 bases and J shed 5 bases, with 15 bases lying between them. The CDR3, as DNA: TGTGCCAGCAGGGCTTTTGAGCGGCAAGATACGCAGTATTTT. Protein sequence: CASRAFERQDTQYF.

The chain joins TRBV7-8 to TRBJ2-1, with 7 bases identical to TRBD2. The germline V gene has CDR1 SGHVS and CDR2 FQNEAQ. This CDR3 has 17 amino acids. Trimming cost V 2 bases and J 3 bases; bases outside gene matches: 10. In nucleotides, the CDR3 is TGTGCCAGCAGCTTATTTTCTTCTAGCGGTTTCTACAATGAGCAGTTCTTC. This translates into CASSLFSSSGFYNEQFF.

The DNA of the CDR3 is TGTGCCAGCCAACGGGGGGCGCAAGAGACCCAGTACTTC. This sequence encodes CASQRGAQETQYF. J is TRBJ2-5 and V is TRBV6-5, with D possibly being TRBD2 (7 bases). Germline loops: CDR1 MNHEY, CDR2 SVGAGI. Trimming took off 8 bases at V and 2 bases at J, with 12 bases between the two ends. CDR3 size: 13 residues.

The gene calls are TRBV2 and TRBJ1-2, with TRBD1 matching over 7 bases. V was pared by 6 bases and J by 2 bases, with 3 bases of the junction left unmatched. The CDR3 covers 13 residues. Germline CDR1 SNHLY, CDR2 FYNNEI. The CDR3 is CASRLQGNYGYTF. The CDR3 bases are TGTGCCAGCAGACTACAGGGGAACTATGGCTACACCTTC.

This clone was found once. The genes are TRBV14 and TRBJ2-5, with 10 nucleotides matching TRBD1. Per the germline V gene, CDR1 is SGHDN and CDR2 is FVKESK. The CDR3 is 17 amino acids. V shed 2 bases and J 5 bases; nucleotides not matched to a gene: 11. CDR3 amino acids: CASSQQYGTGAGETQYF. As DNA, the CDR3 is TGTGCCAGCAGCCAACAATACGGGACAGGGGCTGGGGAGACCCAGTACTTC.

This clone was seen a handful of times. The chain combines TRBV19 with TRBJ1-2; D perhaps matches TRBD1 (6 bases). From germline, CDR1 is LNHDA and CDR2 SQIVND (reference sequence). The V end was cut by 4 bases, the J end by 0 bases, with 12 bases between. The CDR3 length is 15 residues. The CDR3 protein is CASSTGVTANYGYTF. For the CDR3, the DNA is TGTGCCAGTAGTACAGGGGTTACGGCTAACTATGGCTACACCTTC. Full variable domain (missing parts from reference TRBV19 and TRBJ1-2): DGGITQSPKYLFRKEGQNVTLSCEQNLNHDAMYWYRQDPGQGLRLIYYSQIVNDFQKGDIAEGYSVSREKKESFPLTVTSAQKNPTAFYLCASSTGVTANYGYTFGSGTRLTVV.

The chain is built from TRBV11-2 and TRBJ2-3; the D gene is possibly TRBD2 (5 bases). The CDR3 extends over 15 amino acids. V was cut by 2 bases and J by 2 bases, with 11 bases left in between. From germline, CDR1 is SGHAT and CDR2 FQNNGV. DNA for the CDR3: TGTGCCAGCAGCTTATCCCAGCGGCCCACAGATACGCAGTATTTT. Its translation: CASSLSQRPTDTQYF.

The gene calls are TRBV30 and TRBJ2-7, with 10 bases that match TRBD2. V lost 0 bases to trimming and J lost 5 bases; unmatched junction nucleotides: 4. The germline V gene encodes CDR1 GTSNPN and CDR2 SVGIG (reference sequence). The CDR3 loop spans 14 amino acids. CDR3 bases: TGTGCCTGGAGTGTAGCTAGCGGGAGCCACGAGCAGTACTTC. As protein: CAWSVASGSHEQYF. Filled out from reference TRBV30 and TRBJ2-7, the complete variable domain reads SQTIHQWPATLVQPVGSPLSLECTVEGTSNPNLYWYRQAAGRGLQLLFYSVGIGQISSEVPQNLSASRPQDRQFILSSKKLLLSDSGFYLCAWSVASGSHEQYFGPGTRLTVT.

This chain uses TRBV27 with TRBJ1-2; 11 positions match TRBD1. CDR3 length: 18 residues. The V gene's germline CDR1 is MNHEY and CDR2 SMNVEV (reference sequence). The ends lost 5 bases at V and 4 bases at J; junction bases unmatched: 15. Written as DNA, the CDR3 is TGTGCCAGCAGTCATTCATATCTTTCCGGACAGGGGGCCTATGGCTACACCTTC. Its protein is CASSHSYLSGQGAYGYTF.

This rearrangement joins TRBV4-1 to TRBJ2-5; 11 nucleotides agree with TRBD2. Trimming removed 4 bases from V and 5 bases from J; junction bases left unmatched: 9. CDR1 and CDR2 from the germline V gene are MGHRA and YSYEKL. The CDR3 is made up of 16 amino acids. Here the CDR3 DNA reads TGCGCCAGCAGCCGGGGACTAGCGGACGTTTTTGAGACCCAGTACTTC. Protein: CASSRGLADVFETQYF.

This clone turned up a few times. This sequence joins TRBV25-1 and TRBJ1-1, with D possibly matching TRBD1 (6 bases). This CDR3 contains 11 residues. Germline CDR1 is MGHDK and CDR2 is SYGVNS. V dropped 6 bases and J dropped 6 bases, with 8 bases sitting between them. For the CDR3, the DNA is TGTGCCAGCAGGTCAGGGGCTGAAGCTTTCTTT. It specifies CASRSGAEAFF.

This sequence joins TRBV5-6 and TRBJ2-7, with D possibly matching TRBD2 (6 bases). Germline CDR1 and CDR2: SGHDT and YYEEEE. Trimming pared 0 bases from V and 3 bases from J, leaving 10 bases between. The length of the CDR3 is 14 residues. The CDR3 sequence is CASSLAGSIYEQYF. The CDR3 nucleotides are TGTGCCAGCAGCTTGGCCGGGAGTATCTACGAGCAGTACTTC. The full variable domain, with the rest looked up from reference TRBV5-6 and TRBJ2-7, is DAGVTQSPTHLIKTRGQQVTLRCSPKSGHDTVSWYQQALGQGPQFIFQYYEEEERQRGNFPDRFSGHQFPNYSSELNVNALLLGDSALYLCASSLAGSIYEQYFGPGTRLTVT.

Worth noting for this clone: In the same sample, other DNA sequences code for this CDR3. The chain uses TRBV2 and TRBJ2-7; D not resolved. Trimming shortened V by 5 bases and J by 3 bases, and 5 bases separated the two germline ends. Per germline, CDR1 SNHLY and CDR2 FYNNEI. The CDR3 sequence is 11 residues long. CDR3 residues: CASSPVYEQYF. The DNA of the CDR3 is TGTGCCAGCAGTCCGGTCTACGAGCAGTACTTC.

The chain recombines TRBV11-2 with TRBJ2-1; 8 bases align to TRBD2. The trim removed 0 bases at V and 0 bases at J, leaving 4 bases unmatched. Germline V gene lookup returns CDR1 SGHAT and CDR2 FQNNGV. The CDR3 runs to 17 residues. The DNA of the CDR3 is TGTGCCAGCAGCTTAGATCATCTAGCGGGCTCCTACAATGAGCAGTTCTTC. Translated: CASSLDHLAGSYNEQFF.

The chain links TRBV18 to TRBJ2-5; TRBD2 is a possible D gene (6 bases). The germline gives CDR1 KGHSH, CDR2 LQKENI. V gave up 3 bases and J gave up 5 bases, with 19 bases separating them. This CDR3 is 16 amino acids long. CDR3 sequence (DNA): TGTGCCAGCTCACCCCTTACGACAGCGGGCGGGGAGACCCAGTACTTC. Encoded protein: CASSPLTTAGGETQYF.

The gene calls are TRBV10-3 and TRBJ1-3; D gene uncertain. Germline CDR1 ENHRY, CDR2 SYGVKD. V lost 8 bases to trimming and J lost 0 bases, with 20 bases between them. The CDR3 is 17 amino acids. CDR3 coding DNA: TGTGCCATCGCTCCCCTATCCGGGGTTAACTCTGGAAACACCATATATTTT. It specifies CAIAPLSGVNSGNTIYF.

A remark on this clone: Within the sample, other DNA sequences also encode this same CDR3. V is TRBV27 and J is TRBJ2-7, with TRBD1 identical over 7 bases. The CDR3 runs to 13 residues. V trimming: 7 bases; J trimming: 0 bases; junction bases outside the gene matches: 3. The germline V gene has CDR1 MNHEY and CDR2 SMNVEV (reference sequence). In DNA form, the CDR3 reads TGTGCCAGCACCCGACAGGGCTCCTACGAGCAGTACTTC. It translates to CASTRQGSYEQYF.

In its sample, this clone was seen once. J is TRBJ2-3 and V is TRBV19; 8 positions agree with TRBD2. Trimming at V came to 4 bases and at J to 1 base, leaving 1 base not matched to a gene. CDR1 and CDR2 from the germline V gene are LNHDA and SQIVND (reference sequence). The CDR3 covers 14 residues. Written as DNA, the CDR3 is TGTGCCAGTAGTACGACTAGCGGCACAGATACGCAGTATTTT. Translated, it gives CASSTTSGTDTQYF.

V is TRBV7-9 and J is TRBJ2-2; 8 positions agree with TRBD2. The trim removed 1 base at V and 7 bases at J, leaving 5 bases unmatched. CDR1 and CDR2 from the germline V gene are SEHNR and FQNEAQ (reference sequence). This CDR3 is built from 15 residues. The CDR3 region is CASSLDGRVIGELFF. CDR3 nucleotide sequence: TGTGCCAGCAGCTTAGACGGGAGGGTGATCGGGGAGCTGTTTTTT. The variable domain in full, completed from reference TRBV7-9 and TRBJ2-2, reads DTGVSQNPRHKITKRGQNVTFRCDPISEHNRLYWYRQTLGQGPEFLTYFQNEAQLEKSRLLSDRFSAERPKGSFSTLEIQRTEQGDSAMYLCASSLDGRVIGELFFGEGSRLTVL.

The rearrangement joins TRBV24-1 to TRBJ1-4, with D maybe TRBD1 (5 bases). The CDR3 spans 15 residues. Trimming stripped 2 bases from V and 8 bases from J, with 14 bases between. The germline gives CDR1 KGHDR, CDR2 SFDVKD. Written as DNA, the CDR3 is TGTGCCACCAGTGATTCTCGGAGGGGTGGGGAAAAACTGTTTTTT. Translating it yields CATSDSRRGGEKLFF.

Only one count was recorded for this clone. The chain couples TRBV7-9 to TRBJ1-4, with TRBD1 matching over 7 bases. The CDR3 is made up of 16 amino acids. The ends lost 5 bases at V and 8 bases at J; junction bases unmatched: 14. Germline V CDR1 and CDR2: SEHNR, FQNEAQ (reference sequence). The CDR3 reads CASSADRDRPWEKLFF. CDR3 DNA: TGTGCCAGCAGCGCAGACCGGGACAGACCCTGGGAAAAACTGTTTTTT.

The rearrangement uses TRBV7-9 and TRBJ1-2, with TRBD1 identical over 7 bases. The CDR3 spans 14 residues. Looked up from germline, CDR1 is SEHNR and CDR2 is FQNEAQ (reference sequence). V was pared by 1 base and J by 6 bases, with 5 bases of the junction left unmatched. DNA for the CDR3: TGTGCCAGCAGCTTAGACAGACAGGGAGATGGCTACACCTTC. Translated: CASSLDRQGDGYTF. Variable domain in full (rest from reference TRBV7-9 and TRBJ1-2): DTGVSQNPRHKITKRGQNVTFRCDPISEHNRLYWYRQTLGQGPEFLTYFQNEAQLEKSRLLSDRFSAERPKGSFSTLEIQRTEQGDSAMYLCASSLDRQGDGYTFGSGTRLTVV.

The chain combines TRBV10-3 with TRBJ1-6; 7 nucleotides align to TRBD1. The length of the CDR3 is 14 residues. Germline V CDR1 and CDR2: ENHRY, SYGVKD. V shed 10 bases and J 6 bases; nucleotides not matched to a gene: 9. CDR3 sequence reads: CATTGAARNSPLHF. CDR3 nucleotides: TGTGCCACCACAGGGGCAGCCCGTAATTCACCCCTCCACTTT.

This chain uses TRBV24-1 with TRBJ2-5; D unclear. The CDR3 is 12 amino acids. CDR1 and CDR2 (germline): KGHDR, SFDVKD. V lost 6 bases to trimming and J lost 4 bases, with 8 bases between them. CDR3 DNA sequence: TGTGCCACCAGTACGACGGGAGAGACCCAGTACTTC. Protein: CATSTTGETQYF.

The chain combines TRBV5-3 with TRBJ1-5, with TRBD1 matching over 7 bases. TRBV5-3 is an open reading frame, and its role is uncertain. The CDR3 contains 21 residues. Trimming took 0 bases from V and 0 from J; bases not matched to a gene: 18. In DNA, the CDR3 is TGTGCCAGAAGCTTGGCGTGTTTTCAGGGGGGCCGCTTTTATAGCAATCAGCCCCAGCATTTT. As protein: CARSLACFQGGRFYSNQPQHF.

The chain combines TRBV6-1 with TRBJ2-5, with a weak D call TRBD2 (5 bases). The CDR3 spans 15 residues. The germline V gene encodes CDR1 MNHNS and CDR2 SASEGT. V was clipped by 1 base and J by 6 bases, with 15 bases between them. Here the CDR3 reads CASSEEAGSVQTQYF. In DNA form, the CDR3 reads TGTGCCAGCAGTGAAGAGGCTGGTAGCGTACAGACCCAGTACTTC.

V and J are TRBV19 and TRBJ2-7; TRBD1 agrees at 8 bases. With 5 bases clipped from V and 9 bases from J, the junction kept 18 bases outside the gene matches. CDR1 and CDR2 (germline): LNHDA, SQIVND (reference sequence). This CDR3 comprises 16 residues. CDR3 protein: CASSAPGTGFQVGQYF. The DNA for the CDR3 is TGTGCCAGTAGTGCTCCCGGGACAGGCTTTCAAGTTGGGCAGTACTTC.